This TCR beta chain is from a study of CXCR3-negative and CXCR3-positive naive CD8 T cells. The CDR3 is 16 amino acids. UMI-labeled TRB cDNA libraries were prepared by 5' RACE. TCRdb re-called the 5' RACE reads; one entry per CDR3 protein, DNA not given. The repertoire shows tens of thousands of distinct CDR3 sequences; the top ten hold roughly 1.6%. CD45RO-CCR7+CD27+CD95- was the phenotype of naive CD8+ T cells. Input material: naive CXCR3- CD8+ T cells from blood. Subset specified: CD45RO-CCR7+CD27+CD95- naive CD8+ T cells lacking CXCR3 (TNR3-). This TCR came from a human donor in good health. Some clones in this sample may be carry-over from other donors' samples. J is TRBJ2-1 and V is TRBV12-3 or TRBV12-4; the TCRdb D gene call, TRBD2, has no DNA to confirm it. The CDR3 sequence: CASSLARAVGRNEQFF.